In its sample, the clone carrying this T cell receptor beta chain was seen a few times. Its antigen is not identified. The junction does not match germline at one end; this may be a read error. The record originates from a study of T cells in Graves' hyperthyroidism and ophthalmopathy. Broader study findings: The blood repertoire included most of the expanded thyroid clonotypes above 0.001. The model made its ophthalmopathy prediction, and onset followed a median around 6.9 months later.

The CDR3 extends over 12 amino acids. Exclusion of patients followed from uncontrolled infection, other autoimmune disease, pregnancy or lactation. Amplification yielded TCR beta CDR3 regions, with RNA transcripts as the source. RT-PCR in the first round (using the HTBI primer set) targeted the TCR CDR3. TCRdb redid the calling of the multiplex PCR reads with MiXCR, one entry per CDR3 protein. The sample contains approximately 300,000 distinct CDR3 sequences, over 15% of which appear only once. The chain joins TRBV12-3 or TRBV12-4 to TRBJ2-5, with 7 bases lining up with TRBD2. The sequence came from a woman aged 55-70 years with Graves' ophthalmopathy. What was sequenced was blood. CDR3 loop: CASGAGPRNYNF. The CDR3 nucleotides read TGTGCCAGCGGAGCGGGACCGAGAAATTACAACTTC.